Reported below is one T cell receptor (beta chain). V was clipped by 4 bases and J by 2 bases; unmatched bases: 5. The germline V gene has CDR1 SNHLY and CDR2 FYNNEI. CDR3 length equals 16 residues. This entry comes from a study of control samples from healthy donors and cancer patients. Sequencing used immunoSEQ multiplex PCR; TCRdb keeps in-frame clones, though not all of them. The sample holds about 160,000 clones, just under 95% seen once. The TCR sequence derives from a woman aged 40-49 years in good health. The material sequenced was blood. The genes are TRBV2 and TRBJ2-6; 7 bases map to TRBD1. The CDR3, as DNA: TGTGCCAGCAGTGGGGACAGCCCCCCTGGGGCCAACGTCCTGACTTTC. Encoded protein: CASSGDSPPGANVLTF.